Listed below are T cell receptor beta chains from one sample, sequenced in a study of T cell clones after liver transplantation. The method was immunoSEQ multiplex PCR; TCRdb's version includes in-frame clones alone and lacks a portion of them. The data show roughly 20,000 clones, about 87% seen once. The sequencing used CD8+ T cells from blood, collected before liver transplant. These receptors were collected from a human donor who received a liver transplant. The CDR3 runs from the conserved cysteine through the conserved F or W. A D gene is named only where the DNA matches it firmly. Size values are once, few and many counts, or a class for expanded clones, and some rows have none.

j_gene	d_gene	v_gene	abundance	CDR3nt	CDR3aa
TRBJ1-2	TRBD1	TRBV27	-	TGTGCCAGCAGTTTATCCTCCGGACAGGAAACCTTCTATGGCTACACCTTC	CASSLSSGQETFYGYTF
TRBJ2-7	TRBD2	TRBV7-9	-	TGTGCCAGCAGCTCGGGACTAGCGGGAGTCGAGCAGTACTTC	CASSSGLAGVEQYF
TRBJ1-2	TRBD1	TRBV27	few	TGTGCCAGCAGCCCTAACAGGGACAGGGCCAGCTATGGCTACACCTTC	CASSPNRDRASYGYTF
TRBJ2-1	-	TRBV2	-	TGTGCCAGCAGACACCCTGAGGGGGTTGAGCAGTTCTTC	CASRHPEGVEQFF
TRBJ1-1	-	TRBV19	-	TGTGCCAGTAGTATTGGGGGAAACACTGAAGCTTTCTTT	CASSIGGNTEAFF
TRBJ2-4	-	TRBV28	-	TGTGCCAGCAGTTTATCGTTCGGATCGGGACTCCTCGAAAACATTCAGTACTTC	CASSLSFGSGLLENIQYF
TRBJ2-1	-	TRBV6-6	-	TGTGCCAGCAGTCCTCAAACTGGTTTCCGTGAGCAGTTCTTC	CASSPQTGFREQFF
TRBJ2-7	TRBD1	TRBV7-8	-	TGTGCCAGCACCTTAGGGACAGGGCATTCCTACGAGCAGTACTTC	CASTLGTGHSYEQYF
TRBJ2-7	-	TRBV2	once	TGTGCCAGCAGTGACCCACGGGAATCCCACTACGAGCAGTACTTC	CASSDPRESHYEQYF
TRBJ2-3	-	TRBV9	-	TGTGCCAGCAGCGTAGTGGCCAGAAAGACAGATACGCAGTATTTT	CASSVVARKTDTQYF
TRBJ1-5	-	TRBV5-5	-	TGTGCCAGCAGCTTGGGGACGGACCTCGTCGGTCAGCCCCAGCATTTT	CASSLGTDLVGQPQHF
TRBJ2-6	-	TRBV5-1	once	TGCGCCAGCAGCCCCGCAGTAACGGGTGGGGCCAACGTCCTGACTTTC	CASSPAVTGGANVLTF
TRBJ1-5	-	TRBV15	-	TGTGCCACCAGCAGAGGGAACGTCTTAGATCAGCCCCAGCATTTT	CATSRGNVLDQPQHF
TRBJ1-1	TRBD1	TRBV19	-	TGTGCCAGTAGCCTCTCAGGGGGAGAAGCTTTCTTT	CASSLSGGEAFF
TRBJ2-6	-	TRBV19	-	TGTGCCAGTAGTATACCTGGGGCCAACGTCCTGACTTTC	CASSIPGANVLTF
TRBJ2-7	TRBD1	TRBV13	-	TGTGCCAGCAGCCCTTGGACAGGGGGAGAGCAGTACTTC	CASSPWTGGEQYF
TRBJ2-7	-	TRBV11-2	-	TGTGCCAGCAGCTTACAGCCTCCCTACGAGCAGTACTTC	CASSLQPPYEQYF
TRBJ1-3	-	TRBV27	-	TGTGCCAGCAAGAAGAGACAGGAGTCGGGAAACACCATATATTTT	CASKKRQESGNTIYF
TRBJ2-1	TRBD2	TRBV19	-	TGTGCCAGTACCGATACTCCACTAGCGCTTGAGCAGTTCTTC	CASTDTPLALEQFF
TRBJ2-3	TRBD2	TRBV6-4	-	TGTGCCAGCAGTGAGAGAGCGGGAGGAAACACAGATACGCAGTATTTT	CASSERAGGNTDTQYF
TRBJ2-2	-	TRBV9	-	TGTGCCAGCAGCGTAGAGGGACTGCCCCACACCGGGGAGCTGTTTTTT	CASSVEGLPHTGELFF
TRBJ2-3	-	TRBV2	-	TGTGCCAGCAGTGAAGCGCTTCCCAAGGGTATTACGCAGTATTTT	CASSEALPKGITQYF
TRBJ2-7	-	TRBV9	once	TGTGCCAGCAGCGTAGAGGCGGGGTACTCCTACGAGCAGTACTTC	CASSVEAGYSYEQYF
TRBJ2-7	TRBD2	TRBV4-1	-	TGCGCCAGCAGCCAAGATGGGACTAGTCGAGAGCAGTACTTC	CASSQDGTSREQYF
TRBJ1-2	-	TRBV28	-	TGTGCCAGCAGTCCGGGAAGGGGTGGCTACACCTTC	CASSPGRGGYTF